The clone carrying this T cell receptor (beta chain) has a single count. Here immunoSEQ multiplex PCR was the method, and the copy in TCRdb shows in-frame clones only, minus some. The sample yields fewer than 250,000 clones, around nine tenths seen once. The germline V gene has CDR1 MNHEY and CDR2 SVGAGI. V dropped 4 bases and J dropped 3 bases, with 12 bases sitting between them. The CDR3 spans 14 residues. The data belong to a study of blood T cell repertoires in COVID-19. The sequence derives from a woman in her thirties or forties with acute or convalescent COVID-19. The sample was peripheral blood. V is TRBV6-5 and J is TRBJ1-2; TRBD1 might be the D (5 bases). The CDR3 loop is CASSSSGGYYGYTF. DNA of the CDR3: TGTGCCAGCAGTTCATCGGGGGGGTACTATGGCTACACCTTC.